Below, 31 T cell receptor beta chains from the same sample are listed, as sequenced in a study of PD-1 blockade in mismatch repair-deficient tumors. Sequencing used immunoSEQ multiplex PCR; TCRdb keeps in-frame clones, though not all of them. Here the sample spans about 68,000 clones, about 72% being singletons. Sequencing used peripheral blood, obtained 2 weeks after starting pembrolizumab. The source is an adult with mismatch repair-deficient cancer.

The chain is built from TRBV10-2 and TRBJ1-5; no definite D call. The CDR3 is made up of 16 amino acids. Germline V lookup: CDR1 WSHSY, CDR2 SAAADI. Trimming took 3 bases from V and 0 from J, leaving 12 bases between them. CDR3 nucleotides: TGCGCCAGCAGTGATGCCGGGCTAGATAGCAATCAGCCCCAGCATTTT. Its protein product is CASSDAGLDSNQPQHF.

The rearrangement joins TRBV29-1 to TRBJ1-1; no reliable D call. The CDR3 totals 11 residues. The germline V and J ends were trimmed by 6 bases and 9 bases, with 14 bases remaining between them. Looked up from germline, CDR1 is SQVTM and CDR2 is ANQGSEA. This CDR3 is CSVVDGRKAFF. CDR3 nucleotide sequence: TGCAGCGTCGTAGACGGACGGAAAGCTTTCTTT.

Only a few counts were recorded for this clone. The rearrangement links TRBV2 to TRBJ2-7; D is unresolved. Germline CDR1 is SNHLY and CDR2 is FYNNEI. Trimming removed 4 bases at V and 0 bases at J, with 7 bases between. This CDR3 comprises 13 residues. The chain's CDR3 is CASSGTDSYEQYF. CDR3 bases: TGTGCCAGCAGTGGTACGGACTCCTACGAGCAGTACTTC.

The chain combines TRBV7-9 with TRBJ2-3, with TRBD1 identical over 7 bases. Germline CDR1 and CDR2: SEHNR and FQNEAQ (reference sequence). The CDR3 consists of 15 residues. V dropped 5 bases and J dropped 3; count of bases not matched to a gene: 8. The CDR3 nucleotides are TGTGCCAGCAGCCAAGGACAGGTCTTGACAGATACGCAGTATTTT. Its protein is CASSQGQVLTDTQYF.

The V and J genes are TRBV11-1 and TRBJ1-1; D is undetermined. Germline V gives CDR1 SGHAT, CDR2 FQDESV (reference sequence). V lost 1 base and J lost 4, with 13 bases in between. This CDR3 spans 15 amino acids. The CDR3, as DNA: TGTGCCAGCAGCTTAGGTTTCGGGTCCCGCACTGAAGCTTTCTTT. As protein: CASSLGFGSRTEAFF.

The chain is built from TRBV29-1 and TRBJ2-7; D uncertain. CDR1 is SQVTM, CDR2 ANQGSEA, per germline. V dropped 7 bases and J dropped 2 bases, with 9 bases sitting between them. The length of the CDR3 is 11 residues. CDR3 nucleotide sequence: TGCAGCGGAGGCATTCCCTACGAGCAGTACTTC. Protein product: CSGGIPYEQYF.

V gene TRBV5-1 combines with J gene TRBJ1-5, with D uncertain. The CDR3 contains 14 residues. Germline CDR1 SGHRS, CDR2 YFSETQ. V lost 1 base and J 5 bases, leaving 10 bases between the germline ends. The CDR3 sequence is CASSLYSGYQPQHF. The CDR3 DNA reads TGCGCCAGCAGCTTGTACTCGGGTTATCAGCCCCAGCATTTT. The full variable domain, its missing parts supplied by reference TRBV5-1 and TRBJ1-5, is KAGVTQTPRYLIKTRGQQVTLSCSPISGHRSVSWYQQTPGQGLQFLFEYFSETQRNKGNFPGRFSGRQFSNSRSEMNVSTLELGDSALYLCASSLYSGYQPQHFGDGTRLSIL.

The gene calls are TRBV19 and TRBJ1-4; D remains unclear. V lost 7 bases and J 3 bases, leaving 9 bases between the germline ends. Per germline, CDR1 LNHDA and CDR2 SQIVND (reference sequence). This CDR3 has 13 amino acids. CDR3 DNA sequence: TGTGCCAGTATGGGTTATGCTAATGAAAAACTGTTTTTT. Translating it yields CASMGYANEKLFF.

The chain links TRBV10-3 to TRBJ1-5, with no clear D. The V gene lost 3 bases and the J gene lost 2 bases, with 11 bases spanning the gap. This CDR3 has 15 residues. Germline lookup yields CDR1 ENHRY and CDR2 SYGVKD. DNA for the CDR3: TGTGCCATCAGTGATGGGGTTTGGGGCAATCAGCCCCAGCATTTT. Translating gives CAISDGVWGNQPQHF.

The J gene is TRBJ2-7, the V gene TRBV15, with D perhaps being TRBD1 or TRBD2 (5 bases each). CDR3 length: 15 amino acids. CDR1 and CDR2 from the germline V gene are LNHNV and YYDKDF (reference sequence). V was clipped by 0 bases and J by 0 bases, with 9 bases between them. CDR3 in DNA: TGTGCCACCAGCAGAGATAAGGGGAGCTCCTACGAGCAGTACTTC. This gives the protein CATSRDKGSSYEQYF.

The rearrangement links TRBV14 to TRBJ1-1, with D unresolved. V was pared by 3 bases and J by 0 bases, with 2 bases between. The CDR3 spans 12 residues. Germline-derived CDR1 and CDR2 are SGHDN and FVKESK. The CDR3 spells CASSQMNTEAFF. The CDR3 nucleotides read TGTGCCAGCAGCCAGATGAACACTGAAGCTTTCTTT. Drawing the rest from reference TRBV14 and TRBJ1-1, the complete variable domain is EAGVTQFPSHSVIEKGQTVTLRCDPISGHDNLYWYRRVMGKEIKFLLHFVKESKQDESGMPNNRFLAERTGGTYSTLKVQPAELEDSGVYFCASSQMNTEAFFGQGTRLTVV.

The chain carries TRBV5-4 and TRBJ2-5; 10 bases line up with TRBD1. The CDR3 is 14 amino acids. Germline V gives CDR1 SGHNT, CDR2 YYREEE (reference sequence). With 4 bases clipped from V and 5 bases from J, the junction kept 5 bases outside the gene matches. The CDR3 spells CASSPDRGRETQYF. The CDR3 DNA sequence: TGTGCCAGCAGCCCCGACAGGGGGCGGGAGACCCAGTACTTC.

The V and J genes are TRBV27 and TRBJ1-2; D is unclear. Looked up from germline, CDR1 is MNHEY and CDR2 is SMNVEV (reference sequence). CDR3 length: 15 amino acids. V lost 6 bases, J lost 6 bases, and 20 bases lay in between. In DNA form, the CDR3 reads TGTGCCAGCAGCAACGTTGGGAACCTGGGAGATGGCTACACCTTC. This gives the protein CASSNVGNLGDGYTF.

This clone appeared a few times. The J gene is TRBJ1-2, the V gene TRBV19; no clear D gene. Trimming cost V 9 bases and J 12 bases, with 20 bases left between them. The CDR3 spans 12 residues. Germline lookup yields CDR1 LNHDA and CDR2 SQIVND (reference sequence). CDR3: CASRRPGASHTF. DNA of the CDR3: TGTGCCAGCCGCAGACCGGGAGCTAGCCACACCTTC.

The CDR3 DNA is TGTGCCAGCAGTGTTGGGACGGGGAACACTGAAGCTTTCTTT. Amino acid sequence: CASSVGTGNTEAFF. The genes are TRBV2 and TRBJ1-1; perhaps TRBD1 as D (5 bases). CDR1 is SNHLY and CDR2 is FYNNEI in the germline V gene. Trimming removed 4 bases at V and 1 base at J, with 10 bases between. The CDR3 loop spans 14 amino acids.

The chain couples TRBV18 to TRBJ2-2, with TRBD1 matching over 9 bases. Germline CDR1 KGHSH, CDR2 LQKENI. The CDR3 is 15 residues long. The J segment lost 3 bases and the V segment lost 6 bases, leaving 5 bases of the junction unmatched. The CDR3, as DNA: TGTGCCAGCTCCGACGGGACAGGGCACACCGGGGAGCTGTTTTTT. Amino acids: CASSDGTGHTGELFF. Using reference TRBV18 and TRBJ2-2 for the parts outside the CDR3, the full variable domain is NAGVMQNPRHLVRRRGQEARLRCSPMKGHSHVYWYRQLPEEGLKFMVYLQKENIIDESGMPKERFSAEFPKEGPSILRIQQVVRGDSAAYFCASSDGTGHTGELFFGEGSRLTVL.

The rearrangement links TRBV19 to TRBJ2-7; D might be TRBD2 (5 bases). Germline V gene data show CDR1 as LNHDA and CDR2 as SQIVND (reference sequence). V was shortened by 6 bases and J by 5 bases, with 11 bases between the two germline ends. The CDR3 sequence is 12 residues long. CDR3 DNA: TGTGCCAGTAGAACCTCCGGGAACGAGCAGTACTTC. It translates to CASRTSGNEQYF.

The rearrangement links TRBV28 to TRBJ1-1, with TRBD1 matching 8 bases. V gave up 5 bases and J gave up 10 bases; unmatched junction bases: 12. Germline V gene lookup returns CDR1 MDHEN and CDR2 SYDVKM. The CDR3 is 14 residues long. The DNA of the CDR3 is TGTGCCAGCAGTCGGACAGGGCTTATAGGTGGAGCTTTCTTT. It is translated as CASSRTGLIGGAFF. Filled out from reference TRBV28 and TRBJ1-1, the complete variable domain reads DVKVTQSSRYLVKRTGEKVFLECVQDMDHENMFWYRQDPGLGLRLIYFSYDVKMKEKGDIPEGYSVSREKKERFSLILESASTNQTSMYLCASSRTGLIGGAFFGQGTRLTVV.

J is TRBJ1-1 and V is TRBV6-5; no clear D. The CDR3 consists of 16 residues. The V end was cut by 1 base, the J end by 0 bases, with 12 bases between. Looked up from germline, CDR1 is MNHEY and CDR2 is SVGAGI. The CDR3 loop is CASSYFPVQMNTEAFF. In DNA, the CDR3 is TGTGCCAGCAGTTACTTTCCGGTGCAAATGAACACTGAAGCTTTCTTT.

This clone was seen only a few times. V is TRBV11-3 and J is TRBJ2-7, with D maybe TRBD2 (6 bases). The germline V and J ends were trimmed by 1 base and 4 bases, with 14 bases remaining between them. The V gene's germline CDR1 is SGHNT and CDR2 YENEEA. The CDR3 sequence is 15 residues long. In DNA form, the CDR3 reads TGTGCCAGCAGCTTAGGGAGAGTAGCGGCATACGAGCAGTACTTC. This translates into CASSLGRVAAYEQYF.

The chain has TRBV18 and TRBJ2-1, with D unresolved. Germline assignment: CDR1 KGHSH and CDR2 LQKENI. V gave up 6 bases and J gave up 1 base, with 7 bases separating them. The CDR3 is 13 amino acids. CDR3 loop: CASSSASYNEQFF. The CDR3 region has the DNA TGTGCCAGCTCGTCTGCATCCTACAATGAGCAGTTCTTC.

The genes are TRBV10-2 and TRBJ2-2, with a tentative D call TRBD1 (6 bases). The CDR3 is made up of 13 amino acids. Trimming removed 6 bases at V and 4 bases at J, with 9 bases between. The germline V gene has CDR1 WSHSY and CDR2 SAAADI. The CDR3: CASRADSTGELFF. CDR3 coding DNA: TGCGCCAGCAGAGCGGACAGCACCGGGGAGCTGTTTTTT.

CDR3 amino acids: CAISEGLGETQYF. CDR3 DNA sequence: TGTGCCATCAGTGAGGGACTAGGAGAGACCCAGTACTTC. V gene TRBV10-3 combines with J gene TRBJ2-5, with 7 bases matching TRBD2. The CDR3 spans 13 residues. With 2 bases clipped from V and 4 bases from J, the junction kept 1 base outside the gene matches. Germline V lookup: CDR1 ENHRY, CDR2 SYGVKD.

The CDR3 DNA reads TGTGCCAGCAGCACTGAGGTGGGGGGAAATCAGCCCCAGCATTTT. This gives the protein CASSTEVGGNQPQHF. V and J are TRBV7-2 and TRBJ1-5; possibly TRBD1 for D (5 bases). V lost 5 bases to trimming and J lost 4 bases, with 15 bases between them. The CDR3 sequence is 15 residues long. The germline V gene encodes CDR1 SGHTA and CDR2 FQGNSA.

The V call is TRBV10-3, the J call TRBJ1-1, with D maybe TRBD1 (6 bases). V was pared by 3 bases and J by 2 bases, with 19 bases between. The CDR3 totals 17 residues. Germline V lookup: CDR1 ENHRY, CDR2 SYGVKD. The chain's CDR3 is CAISEYGTPSTNTEAFF. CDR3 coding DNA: TGTGCCATCAGTGAATACGGGACACCGAGTACCAACACTGAAGCTTTCTTT.

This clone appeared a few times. CDR3 nucleotides: TGTGCCAGTAGTATAGCCAGGGACACTGAAGCTTTCTTT. Its protein product is CASSIARDTEAFF. The chain couples TRBV19 to TRBJ1-1, with a possible D match to TRBD1 (5 bases). The CDR3 covers 13 residues. Germline V lookup: CDR1 LNHDA, CDR2 SQIVND (reference sequence). With 1 base removed from V and 3 bases from J, the gap between germline ends came to 6 bases.

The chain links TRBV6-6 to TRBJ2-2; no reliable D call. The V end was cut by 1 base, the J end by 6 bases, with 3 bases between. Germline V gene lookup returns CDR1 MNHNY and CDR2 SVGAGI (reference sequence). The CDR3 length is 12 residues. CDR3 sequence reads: CASSYYPGELFF. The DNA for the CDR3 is TGTGCCAGCAGTTACTACCCCGGGGAGCTGTTTTTT.

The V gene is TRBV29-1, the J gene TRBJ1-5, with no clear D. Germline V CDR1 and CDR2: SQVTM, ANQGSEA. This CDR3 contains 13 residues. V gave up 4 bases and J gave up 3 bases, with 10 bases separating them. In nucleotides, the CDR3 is TGCAGCGTTGTCCTCGACCCCAATCAGCCCCAGCATTTT. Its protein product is CSVVLDPNQPQHF.

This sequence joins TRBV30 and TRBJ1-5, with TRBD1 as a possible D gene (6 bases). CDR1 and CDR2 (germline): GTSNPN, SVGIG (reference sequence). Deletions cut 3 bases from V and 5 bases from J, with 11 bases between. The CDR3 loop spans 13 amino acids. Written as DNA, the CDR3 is TGTGCCTGGAGCAGGGGCTCTGATCAGCCCCAGCATTTT. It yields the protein CAWSRGSDQPQHF.

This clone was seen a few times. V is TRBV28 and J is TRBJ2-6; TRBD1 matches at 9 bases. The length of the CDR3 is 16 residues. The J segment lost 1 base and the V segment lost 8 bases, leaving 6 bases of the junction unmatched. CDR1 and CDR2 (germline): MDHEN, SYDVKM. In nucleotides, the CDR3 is TGTGCCAGCTGTGAGGACAGGGGTTCTGGGGCCAACGTCCTGACTTTC. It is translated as CASCEDRGSGANVLTF.

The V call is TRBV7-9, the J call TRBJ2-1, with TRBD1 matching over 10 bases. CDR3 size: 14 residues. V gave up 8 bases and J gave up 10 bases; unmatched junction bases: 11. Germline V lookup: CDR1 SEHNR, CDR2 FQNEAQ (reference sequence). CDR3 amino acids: CASRSTGTGEEQFF. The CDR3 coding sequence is TGTGCCAGCCGCTCCACCGGGACAGGGGAAGAGCAGTTCTTC.